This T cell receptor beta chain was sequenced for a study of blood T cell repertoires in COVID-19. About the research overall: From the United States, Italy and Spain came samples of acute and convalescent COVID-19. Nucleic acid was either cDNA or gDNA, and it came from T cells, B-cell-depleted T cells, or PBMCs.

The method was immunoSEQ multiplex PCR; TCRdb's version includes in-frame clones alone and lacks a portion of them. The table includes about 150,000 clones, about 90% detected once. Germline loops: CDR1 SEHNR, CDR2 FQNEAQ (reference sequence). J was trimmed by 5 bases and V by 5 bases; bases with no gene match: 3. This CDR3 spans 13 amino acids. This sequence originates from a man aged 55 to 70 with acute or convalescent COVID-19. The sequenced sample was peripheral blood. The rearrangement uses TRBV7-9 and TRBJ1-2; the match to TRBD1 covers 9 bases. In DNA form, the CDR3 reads TGTGCCAGCAGCATAGGACAGGGGTATGGCTACACCTTC. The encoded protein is CASSIGQGYGYTF.